The following is a TCR beta chain sequence with its context. Repertoires were generated with immunoSEQ multiplex PCR, while TCRdb's copy carries only in-frame clones and drops some. The top ten hold more than 3.5% of the sample, which has about 110,000 clones, over 65% seen once. The sample originates from a study of blood T cell repertoires in COVID-19. Germline-derived CDR1 and CDR2 are LNHDA and SQIVND (reference sequence). There are 13 residues in the CDR3. The ends were cut back, 3 bases at V and 6 bases at J, with 11 bases in the middle. This sequence was found in a woman aged 80 or over with acute or convalescent COVID-19. This chain links TRBV19 with TRBJ1-2; D not resolved. Sample: peripheral blood. The CDR3 nucleotides read TGTGCCAGTAGTATCCGGGATCTCCATGGCTACACCTTC. It specifies CASSIRDLHGYTF. The full variable domain, rest sourced from reference TRBV19 and TRBJ1-2, is DGGITQSPKYLFRKEGQNVTLSCEQNLNHDAMYWYRQDPGQGLRLIYYSQIVNDFQKGDIAEGYSVSREKKESFPLTVTSAQKNPTAFYLCASSIRDLHGYTFGSGTRLTVV.